The 2 T cell receptor beta chains listed next were all sequenced from one sample in a study of T cell clonality in common variable immunodeficiency. The repertoire was sequenced with immunoSEQ multiplex PCR; TCRdb's copy has only in-frame clones and lacks some. Listed for the sample are about 35,000 clones, none seen a single time. Sequencing was carried out using peripheral blood mononuclear cells. These receptors were obtained from a person aged 18 to 75 in good health.

Concerning this clone: The read terminates 3 residues ahead of where the CDR3 ends, so the germline J gene completes it. The chain links TRBV19 to TRBJ1-2, with D possibly TRBD1 on 5 matching bases. The CDR3 has 14 amino acids. CDR1 LNHDA and CDR2 SQIVND come from the germline V gene (reference sequence). The CDR3 is CASSIQGGADTYTF. CDR3 DNA, as far as it was read: TGTGCCAGTAGTATTCAGGGAGGTGCAGATACC.

This clone occurred many times. The CDR3 end is not reached by the read, which stops 3 residues before it; the germline J gene fills it in. This chain links TRBV6-4 with TRBJ2-3; a possible D gene is TRBD1 (5 bases). The germline V gene has CDR1 MRHNA and CDR2 SNTAGT. Trimming stripped 4 bases from V and 6 bases from J, with 11 bases between. This CDR3 spans 13 amino acids. The CDR3 protein is CASSGQPMDTQYF. Partial CDR3 DNA: TGTGCCAGCAGTGGACAGCCAATGGATACG.